Each of the 11 T cell receptor beta chains below was sequenced from the same sample in a study of OX40 agonist ivuxolimab in advanced cancers. Libraries were prepared by immunoSEQ multiplex PCR; TCRdb keeps only in-frame clonotypes and omits some of them. Among approximately 67,000 clones listed, roughly 81% were seen once. Source: CD4+ or CD8+ T cells sorted from blood, taken in a trial of the OX40 agonist ivuxolimab. The source is an adult with an advanced solid tumor such as melanoma, head and neck, liver or kidney cancer.

V and J are TRBV29-1 and TRBJ2-2, with a weak D call TRBD2 (7 bases). Trimming pared 1 base from V and 5 bases from J, leaving 17 bases between. The CDR3 consists of 16 residues. CDR1 and CDR2 from the germline V gene are SQVTM and ANQGSEA. The CDR3 spells CSVEVGGGAGTGELFF. The DNA of the CDR3 is TGCAGCGTTGAAGTTGGCGGGGGCGCGGGTACCGGGGAGCTGTTTTTT.

The gene calls are TRBV5-1 and TRBJ2-3; D remains ambiguous. Looked up from germline, CDR1 is SGHRS and CDR2 is YFSETQ. Trimming stripped 1 base from V and 4 bases from J, with 13 bases between. The CDR3 sequence is 15 residues long. CDR3 region: CASSLPERSADTQYF. CDR3 sequence (DNA): TGCGCCAGCAGCTTGCCCGAGAGAAGCGCAGATACGCAGTATTTT. Variable domain in full (rest from reference TRBV5-1 and TRBJ2-3): KAGVTQTPRYLIKTRGQQVTLSCSPISGHRSVSWYQQTPGQGLQFLFEYFSETQRNKGNFPGRFSGRQFSNSRSEMNVSTLELGDSALYLCASSLPERSADTQYFGPGTRLTVL.

This clone was picked up one time. This sequence joins TRBV29-1 and TRBJ2-1; maybe TRBD2 (7 bases). This CDR3 contains 13 residues. V was trimmed by 2 bases and J by 5 bases, leaving 10 bases between them. Germline CDR1 reads SQVTM; CDR2 reads ANQGSEA. The DNA of the CDR3 is TGCAGCGTTGAATCGGGGGGCCACAATGAGCAGTTCTTC. Protein product: CSVESGGHNEQFF.

The CDR3 loop reads CASSATDTQYF. For the CDR3, the DNA is TGCGCCAGCAGCGCCACAGATACGCAGTATTTT. The V call is TRBV5-1, the J call TRBJ2-3; D is undetermined. The germline V and J ends were trimmed by 4 bases and 2 bases, with 2 bases remaining between them. The CDR3 is 11 amino acids. Germline CDR1 and CDR2: SGHRS and YFSETQ.

This clone has a handful of counts. The chain recombines TRBV7-9 with TRBJ1-5; a weak D match, TRBD1 (5 bases). The CDR3 sequence is 15 residues long. Trimming took 6 bases from V and 3 from J, leaving 15 bases between them. Germline CDR1 SEHNR, CDR2 FQNEAQ (reference sequence). CDR3 amino acids: CASSKGVGTNQPQHF. As DNA, the CDR3 is TGTGCCAGCAGTAAAGGGGTGGGGACCAATCAGCCCCAGCATTTT. The whole variable domain, filled in from reference TRBV7-9 and TRBJ1-5, reads DTGVSQNPRHKITKRGQNVTFRCDPISEHNRLYWYRQTLGQGPEFLTYFQNEAQLEKSRLLSDRFSAERPKGSFSTLEIQRTEQGDSAMYLCASSKGVGTNQPQHFGDGTRLSIL.

The rearrangement uses TRBV27 and TRBJ1-1; 9 bases are a match to TRBD1. Trimming at V came to 5 bases and at J to 1 base, leaving 8 bases not matched to a gene. This CDR3 spans 16 amino acids. Per the germline V gene, CDR1 is MNHEY and CDR2 is SMNVEV (reference sequence). The CDR3 protein is CASSRGTGWGNTEAFF. The CDR3 DNA is TGTGCCAGCAGTCGGGGGACAGGGTGGGGGAACACTGAAGCTTTCTTT.

The rearrangement joins TRBV9 to TRBJ2-3, with 7 bases that match TRBD2. The germline gives CDR1 SGDLS, CDR2 YYNGEE. The V segment lost 0 bases and the J segment 4 bases; nucleotides outside the gene matches: 2. The CDR3 contains 14 residues. The CDR3 coding sequence is TGTGCCAGCAGCGTAGTGGGGAGGGCAGATACGCAGTATTTT. The encoded protein is CASSVVGRADTQYF. Full variable domain (rest looked up from reference TRBV9 and TRBJ2-3): DSGVTQTPKHLITATGQRVTLRCSPRSGDLSVYWYQQSLDQGLQFLIQYYNGEERAKGNILERFSAQQFPDLHSELNLSSLELGDSALYFCASSVVGRADTQYFGPGTRLTVL.

The gene calls are TRBV7-3 and TRBJ1-1; D is unclear. Germline CDR1 reads SGHTA; CDR2 reads FQGTGA. There are 17 residues in the CDR3. Trimming took off 5 bases at V and 0 bases at J, with 19 bases between the two ends. In nucleotides, the CDR3 is TGTGCCAGCAGCGCAGGCCCCTCCCATCGCATGAACACTGAAGCTTTCTTT. Protein sequence: CASSAGPSHRMNTEAFF.

This chain joins TRBV27 and TRBJ1-4; a possible D gene is TRBD1 (5 bases). Germline CDR1 MNHEY, CDR2 SMNVEV (reference sequence). V gave up 3 bases and J gave up 7 bases, with 12 bases separating them. The CDR3 is made up of 14 amino acids. CDR3 sequence reads: CASSFGRETEKLFF. In DNA, the CDR3 is TGTGCCAGCAGTTTCGGCAGGGAAACTGAAAAACTGTTTTTT.

This chain links TRBV5-1 with TRBJ2-2; 9 bases are a match to TRBD1. The germline V gene encodes CDR1 SGHRS and CDR2 YFSETQ. The junction had 10 bases not matched to a gene; V was cut back by 6 bases and J by 4 bases. The CDR3 has 16 amino acids. The CDR3 coding sequence is TGCGCCAGCACCCTTCAGGGACAGGGAGGCACCGGGGAGCTGTTTTTT. Protein product: CASTLQGQGGTGELFF.

The chain employs TRBV4-1 and TRBJ2-7, with 7 bases matching TRBD1. V was pared by 0 bases and J by 7 bases, with 6 bases of the junction left unmatched. Germline V gives CDR1 MGHRA, CDR2 YSYEKL. There are 14 residues in the CDR3. Here the CDR3 reads CASSQEGQSREQYF. CDR3 nucleotides: TGCGCCAGCAGCCAAGAGGGACAGTCCCGAGAGCAGTACTTC.